This entry concerns a single T cell receptor (beta chain). The data belong to a study of blood T cell repertoires in COVID-19. Study details: Collection of acute and convalescent COVID-19 samples took place in the United States, Italy and Spain. PBMCs, B-cell-depleted T cells, or T cells provided the cDNA or gDNA that made up the material.

CDR3 size: 13 residues. Germline CDR1 is GTSNPN and CDR2 is SVGIG (reference sequence). V gave up 1 base and J gave up 5 bases; unmatched junction bases: 2. Per the original data handling: Cell counts per sample came from amplifying reference gene primers. Assay: immunoSEQ multiplex PCR; the TCRdb copy retains only in-frame clones and omits some. The D gene and trimming were derived from the DNA, and the V and J assignments and clone size from that table. The data contain around 69,000 clones, roughly four fifths of them singletons. Sequenced material: peripheral blood. The rearrangement joins TRBV30 to TRBJ1-5; TRBD1 matches 7 bases. This receptor was taken from a woman in her seventies with acute or convalescent COVID-19. The CDR3 sequence: CAWSDRGYQPQHF. DNA of the CDR3: TGTGCCTGGAGTGACAGGGGATATCAGCCCCAGCATTTT.